One sample yielded the 32 T cell receptor beta chains listed below, sequenced in a study of blood T cells in healthy people across ages. With a J-beta primer mix and a sample-barcoded 5' primer, a second PCR ran about 7 to 12 cycles. TCRdb recomputed calls from the 5' RACE reads with MiXCR, one row per CDR3 protein. The sample yields 550,000 to 750,000 distinct CDR3 sequences, around 20% seen once. Sequencing used blood. All receptors come from a man between 65 and 85 years old in good health.

This clonotype was observed a few times. The chain is built from TRBV5-1 and TRBJ2-3; 7 positions match TRBD1. The CDR3 consists of 14 residues. The germline V gene encodes CDR1 SGHRS and CDR2 YFSETQ. The ends lost 4 bases at V and 2 bases at J; junction bases unmatched: 4. The CDR3 nucleotides are TGCGCCAGCAGCACCGGACAGGACACAGATACGCAGTATTTT. Its translation is CASSTGQDTDTQYF.

This clonotype occurred many times. The V and J genes are TRBV20-1 and TRBJ2-1; the D is unclear. Germline V CDR1 and CDR2: DFQATT, SNEGSKA (reference sequence). CDR3 length: 13 amino acids. V was clipped by 3 bases and J by 4 bases, with 10 bases between them. CDR3: CSARFLRYNEQFF. In nucleotides, the CDR3 is TGCAGTGCTAGGTTTCTACGTTACAATGAGCAGTTCTTC.

This clonotype was picked up a small number of times. The V call is TRBV3-1, the J call TRBJ2-3; TRBD2 matches 10 bases. The CDR3 consists of 11 residues. Looked up from germline, CDR1 is LGHDT and CDR2 is YNNKEL (reference sequence). V lost 8 bases and J lost 9; bases outside the gene matches: 2. CDR3 DNA: TGTGCCAGCGCACTAGCGGGGACGCAGTATTTT. It is translated as CASALAGTQYF.

V and J are TRBV4-3 and TRBJ2-1, with 7 bases lining up with TRBD1. The germline V gene has CDR1 LGHNA and CDR2 YSLEER. The CDR3 is made up of 16 amino acids. V shed 2 bases, J shed 4 bases, and the junction held 8 bases outside the gene matches. Here the CDR3 DNA reads TGCGCCAGCAGCCAACAACAGGGGAATAGTTACAATGAGCAGTTCTTC. Its protein is CASSQQQGNSYNEQFF.

This clonotype has ten or more counts. This rearrangement joins TRBV5-1 to TRBJ2-7; 8 nucleotides agree with TRBD2. The CDR3 length is 14 residues. Germline CDR1 is SGHRS and CDR2 is YFSETQ. With V trimmed by 4 bases and J by 4 bases, 7 bases remained unmatched. Written as DNA, the CDR3 is TGCGCCAGCAGCCGGGAGGGGGAGGTTTACGAGCAGTACTTC. Its translation: CASSREGEVYEQYF.

V is TRBV7-9 and J is TRBJ2-5; perhaps D is TRBD1 or TRBD2 (6 bases each). Between the trimmed V and J ends, which lost 2 bases and 4 bases, there was a span of 17 bases. Germline lookup yields CDR1 SEHNR and CDR2 FQNEAQ (reference sequence). The CDR3 is made up of 16 amino acids. The CDR3 DNA reads as TGTGCCAGCAGCTTATTCGAGGGGGGCTACCGAGAGACCCAGTACTTC. Protein: CASSLFEGGYRETQYF.

The chain uses TRBV6-1 and TRBJ1-5, with D uncertain. The CDR3 is 13 amino acids. From germline, CDR1 is MNHNS and CDR2 SASEGT. The V end lost 7 bases, the J end lost 6 bases, and 13 bases lay between the germline ends. This CDR3 reads CASTALLIQPQHF. Written as DNA, the CDR3 is TGTGCCAGCACCGCATTATTAATTCAGCCCCAGCATTTT.

The chain couples TRBV20-1 to TRBJ2-1, with 9 bases lining up with TRBD2. V shed 6 bases, J shed 1 base, and the junction held 7 bases outside the gene matches. The V gene's germline CDR1 is DFQATT and CDR2 SNEGSKA (reference sequence). This CDR3 has 15 amino acids. The DNA of the CDR3 is TGCAGTGCCCGTAAGGCGGGAGGGTCCTACAATGAGCAGTTCTTC. Protein: CSARKAGGSYNEQFF.

This clonotype was seen a handful of times. The chain combines TRBV5-1 with TRBJ1-6; no clear D. This CDR3 is 14 amino acids long. The germline gives CDR1 SGHRS, CDR2 YFSETQ. Trimming shortened V by 0 bases and J by 5 bases, and 6 bases separated the two germline ends. The CDR3 loop reads CASSLARDNSPLHF. Written as DNA, the CDR3 is TGCGCCAGCAGCTTGGCTAGGGATAATTCACCCCTCCACTTT.

CDR3 protein: CASSSVGGLTNEQFF. The CDR3 DNA reads as TGCGCCAGCAGCTCCGTTGGGGGGCTTACAAATGAGCAGTTCTTC. V and J are TRBV5-1 and TRBJ2-5; D assignment may be TRBD1 or TRBD2 (6 bases each). The J call may be in error: the DNA end matches TRBJ2-1 better. The CDR3 contains 15 residues. Germline loops: CDR1 SGHRS, CDR2 YFSETQ.

This clonotype was observed a handful of times. CDR3 amino acids: CATSRGRAGGGNEQFF. The DNA of the CDR3 is TGTGCCACCAGCAGAGGTAGGGCGGGAGGAGGGAATGAGCAGTTCTTC. This chain connects TRBV15 to TRBJ2-1, with 8 bases aligning to TRBD2. Trimming removed 1 base from V and 7 bases from J; junction bases left unmatched: 9. The germline CDR1 and CDR2 sequences are LNHNV and YYDKDF (reference sequence). The CDR3 spans 16 residues.

A few counts support this clonotype. V is TRBV18 and J is TRBJ2-7, with 7 bases that match TRBD1. Germline V gene data show CDR1 as KGHSH and CDR2 as LQKENI. The CDR3 loop spans 14 amino acids. V shed 1 base, J shed 5 bases, and the junction held 5 bases outside the gene matches. CDR3 DNA sequence: TGTGCCAGCTCACCACGACAGGGCGGTGACGAGCAGTACTTC. Translation gives CASSPRQGGDEQYF.

The chain employs TRBV29-1 and TRBJ1-2; D ambiguous. Between the trimmed V and J ends, which lost 0 bases and 8 bases, there was a span of 7 bases. This CDR3 has 11 residues. Germline V CDR1 and CDR2: SQVTM, ANQGSEA. CDR3 residues: CSVEDPKGYTF. CDR3 nucleotide sequence: TGCAGCGTTGAAGATCCCAAAGGCTACACCTTC.

On this clonotype: The junction departs from germline at one end; a sequencing error may be responsible. V gene TRBV7-9 combines with J gene TRBJ1-1; 8 bases agree with TRBD1. CDR3 length: 14 amino acids. Germline CDR1 SEHNR, CDR2 FQNEAQ (reference sequence). CDR3 residues: CASSSGQGATEALF. The DNA of the CDR3 is TGTGCCAGCAGCTCGGGGCAGGGGGCTACTGAAGCTTTATTT.

This clonotype has just a few counts. The rearrangement uses TRBV29-1 and TRBJ2-7; 13 positions agree with TRBD2. The ends lost 5 bases at V and 2 bases at J; junction bases unmatched: 3. The CDR3 is 14 amino acids. CDR1 and CDR2 (germline): SQVTM, ANQGSEA. CDR3: CSVTGLAGAYEQYF. CDR3 sequence (DNA): TGCAGCGTTACCGGACTAGCGGGGGCCTACGAGCAGTACTTC.

Note on this clonotype: Sequence at one end of the junction differs from germline and may be a read error. The chain has TRBV5-1 and TRBJ2-5, with 8 bases aligning to TRBD1. The CDR3 extends over 15 amino acids. CDR1 and CDR2 (germline): SGHRS, YFSETQ. The CDR3, as DNA: TGCGCCAGCAGTTTGGGACAGGCCCACCAAGAGACCCAGTACTTC. Translation gives CASSLGQAHQETQYF.

The V call is TRBV18, the J call TRBJ1-1; D perhaps matches TRBD1 (5 bases). The germline V gene has CDR1 KGHSH and CDR2 LQKENI. The CDR3 is 12 amino acids. V was shortened by 8 bases and J by 3 bases, with 10 bases between the two germline ends. The CDR3 reads CASDLGDTEAFF. In DNA form, the CDR3 reads TGTGCCAGCGACCTGGGGGACACTGAAGCTTTCTTT.

This chain connects TRBV7-2 to TRBJ2-3; 9 nucleotides agree with TRBD2. The germline V gene has CDR1 SGHTA and CDR2 FQGNSA. The CDR3 contains 18 residues. Trimming took 1 base from V and 2 from J; bases not matched to a gene: 10. CDR3 residues: CASSLGLVAGGVTDTQYF. CDR3 bases: TGTGCCAGCAGCTTAGGTTTAGTCGCGGGGGGGGTCACAGATACGCAGTATTTT.

The V gene is TRBV20-1, the J gene TRBJ2-5; 10 nucleotides line up with TRBD1. Near its end, the DNA agrees better with TRBJ2-1, so the J call may be wrong. Germline V gene data show CDR1 as DFQATT and CDR2 as SNEGSKA (reference sequence). This CDR3 spans 12 amino acids. CDR3 DNA: TGCAGTGCCCTGGACAGGGGGAATGAGCAGTTCTTC. Translating gives CSALDRGNEQFF.

This clonotype was detected many times. The chain recombines TRBV6-2 or TRBV6-3 with TRBJ2-5; D not certain. This CDR3 comprises 12 residues. The V end lost 2 bases, the J end lost 3 bases, and 4 bases lay between the germline ends. CDR1 is MNHEY and CDR2 is SVGEGT in the germline V gene. Here the CDR3 DNA reads TGTGCCAGCAGTTACCATAAAGAGACCCAGTACTTC. It encodes CASSYHKETQYF.

Here the CDR3 reads CASSLSGRRQETQYF. In nucleotides, the CDR3 is TGTGCCAGCAGCCTTAGCGGGAGACGACAAGAGACCCAGTACTTC. The chain combines TRBV12-3 or TRBV12-4 with TRBJ2-5, with TRBD2 matching over 9 bases. The junction had 7 bases not matched to a gene; V was cut back by 6 bases and J by 2 bases. The CDR3 consists of 15 residues.

This clonotype was seen more than once but under ten times. V gene TRBV29-1 combines with J gene TRBJ2-1; D is ambiguous. The V end was cut by 6 bases, the J end by 4 bases, with 13 bases between. The germline gives CDR1 SQVTM, CDR2 ANQGSEA. CDR3 size: 13 residues. CDR3 sequence (DNA): TGCAGCGTCGACTTCGGGCTATACAATGAGCAGTTCTTC. Translated: CSVDFGLYNEQFF.

This clonotype turned up a few times. V gene TRBV18 combines with J gene TRBJ1-4; D is uncertain. Trimming shortened V by 1 base and J by 0 bases, and 3 bases separated the two germline ends. The germline gives CDR1 KGHSH, CDR2 LQKENI. This CDR3 is built from 14 residues. In DNA form, the CDR3 reads TGTGCCAGCTCACCACAGACAACTAATGAAAAACTGTTTTTT. Protein product: CASSPQTTNEKLFF.

The sample holds a few counts of this clonotype. This sequence joins TRBV4-3 and TRBJ2-5; 11 positions agree with TRBD1. The DNA end is more similar to TRBJ2-1, so the J call may be wrong. Germline values: CDR1 LGHNA, CDR2 YSLEER. The CDR3 has 16 residues. The CDR3 DNA reads TGCGCCAGCAGCCAAGCAGGGACAGGGGGTTACAATGAGCAGTTCTTC. It is translated as CASSQAGTGGYNEQFF.

The sample holds a few counts of this clonotype. The chain uses TRBV28 and TRBJ1-1; the D is unclear. The CDR3 is made up of 15 amino acids. Germline V gene lookup returns CDR1 MDHEN and CDR2 SYDVKM. Trimming removed 5 bases from V and 0 bases from J, with 13 bases in between. Here the CDR3 DNA reads TGTGCCAGCAGTCTCGGTCCCACGTTGAACACTGAAGCTTTCTTT. Protein product: CASSLGPTLNTEAFF.

This clonotype was counted a few times. The chain recombines TRBV14 with TRBJ2-3; D not resolved. V was cut by 4 bases and J by 0 bases, with 14 bases left in between. Looked up from germline, CDR1 is SGHDN and CDR2 is FVKESK. The CDR3 totals 16 residues. The CDR3 DNA sequence: TGTGCCAGCAGCCTTCACCAGAAGTCTAGCACAGATACGCAGTATTTT. Its protein is CASSLHQKSSTDTQYF.

The V gene is TRBV3-1, the J gene TRBJ2-5; TRBD1 is a possible D gene (6 bases). V was clipped by 1 base and J by 4 bases, with 13 bases between them. The CDR3 covers 15 residues. Germline-derived CDR1 and CDR2 are LGHDT and YNNKEL (reference sequence). DNA of the CDR3: TGTGCCAGCAGCCAAGTCGCTGGGGGCGGAGAGACCCAGTACTTC. Encoded protein: CASSQVAGGGETQYF.

The V gene is TRBV7-9, the J gene TRBJ2-3; D not resolved. Germline V CDR1 and CDR2: SEHNR, FQNEAQ (reference sequence). The CDR3 extends over 9 amino acids. The V end was cut by 8 bases, the J end by 6 bases, with 3 bases between. CDR3 region: CASEDTQYF. The CDR3 DNA reads TGTGCCAGCGAGGATACGCAGTATTTT.

This clonotype was seen only a few times. The rearrangement links TRBV5-1 to TRBJ2-5; 9 nucleotides match TRBD1. The J call may not be correct, given that the DNA end is closer to TRBJ2-7. Germline lookup yields CDR1 SGHRS and CDR2 YFSETQ. CDR3 length: 14 residues. The CDR3 bases are TGCGCCAGCAGCTCCACAGGGGGCAACTACGAGCAGTACTTC. Translated, it gives CASSSTGGNYEQYF.

The gene calls are TRBV20-1 and TRBJ2-1; D not resolved. The germline V and J ends were trimmed by 0 bases and 0 bases, with 6 bases remaining between them. The germline V gene has CDR1 DFQATT and CDR2 SNEGSKA (reference sequence). The CDR3 is 14 amino acids. The CDR3 DNA reads TGCAGTGCTAGAGATATACTCTCCTACAATGAGCAGTTCTTC. It encodes CSARDILSYNEQFF.

J is TRBJ2-5 and V is TRBV7-2; TRBD2 matches at 7 bases. The J call may be mistaken, given a closer DNA end match to TRBJ2-7. The length of the CDR3 is 15 residues. The germline CDR1 and CDR2 sequences are SGHTA and FQGNSA. DNA of the CDR3: TGTGCCAGCAGCTTGGCTAGCGGAGTAGCCTACGAGCAGTACTTC. Translation: CASSLASGVAYEQYF.

This clonotype was counted between two and nine times. The CDR3 loop reads CASGTSAYSSYNEQFF. CDR3 DNA sequence: TGTGCCAGCGGGACTAGCGCCTATAGCTCCTACAATGAGCAGTTCTTC. The chain uses TRBV2 and TRBJ2-1; TRBD2 matches at 10 bases. Germline V lookup: CDR1 SNHLY, CDR2 FYNNEI. The J segment lost 0 bases and the V segment lost 8 bases, leaving 7 bases of the junction unmatched. The CDR3 consists of 16 residues.